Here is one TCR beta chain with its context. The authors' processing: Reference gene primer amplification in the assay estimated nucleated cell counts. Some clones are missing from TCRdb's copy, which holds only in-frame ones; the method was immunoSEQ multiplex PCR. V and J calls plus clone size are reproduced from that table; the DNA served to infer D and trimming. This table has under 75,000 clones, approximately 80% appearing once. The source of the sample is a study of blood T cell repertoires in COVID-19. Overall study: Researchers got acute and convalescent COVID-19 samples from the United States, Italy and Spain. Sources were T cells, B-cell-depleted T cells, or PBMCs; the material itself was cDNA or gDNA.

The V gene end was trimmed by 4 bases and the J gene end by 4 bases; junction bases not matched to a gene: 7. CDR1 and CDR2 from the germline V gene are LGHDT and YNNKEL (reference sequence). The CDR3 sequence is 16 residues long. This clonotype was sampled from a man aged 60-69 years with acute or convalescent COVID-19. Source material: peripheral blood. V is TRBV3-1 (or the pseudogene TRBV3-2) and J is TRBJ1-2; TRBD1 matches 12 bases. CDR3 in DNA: TGTGCCAGCAGCCCAGCCGGGACAGGGGGCATCTATGGCTACACCTTC. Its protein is CASSPAGTGGIYGYTF.